This TCR beta chain was captured by sequencing in a study of blood T cells in healthy people across ages. V lost 0 bases and J 2 bases, leaving 17 bases between the germline ends. Germline-derived CDR1 and CDR2 are SGHRS and YFSETQ. CDR3 size: 17 residues. Sample-barcoded 5' priming and a J-beta primer mix drove a second PCR of 7 to 11 cycles. Sequencing recovered at least 3 million CDR3-containing paired-end reads from each sample. Each CDR3 protein gets one entry after TCRdb re-called the 5' RACE reads with MiXCR. This sample has around 800,000 distinct CDR3 sequences; around two fifths occur once, and the top ten carry around 21%.

Input material: blood. This TCR was sampled from a man in his 60s in good health. The rearrangement uses TRBV5-1 and TRBJ2-5, with a possible D match to TRBD1 (6 bases). CDR3 region: CASSLEGARGVQETQYF. CDR3 nucleotides: TGCGCCAGCAGCTTGGAAGGCGCCAGGGGAGTGCAAGAGACCCAGTACTTC.